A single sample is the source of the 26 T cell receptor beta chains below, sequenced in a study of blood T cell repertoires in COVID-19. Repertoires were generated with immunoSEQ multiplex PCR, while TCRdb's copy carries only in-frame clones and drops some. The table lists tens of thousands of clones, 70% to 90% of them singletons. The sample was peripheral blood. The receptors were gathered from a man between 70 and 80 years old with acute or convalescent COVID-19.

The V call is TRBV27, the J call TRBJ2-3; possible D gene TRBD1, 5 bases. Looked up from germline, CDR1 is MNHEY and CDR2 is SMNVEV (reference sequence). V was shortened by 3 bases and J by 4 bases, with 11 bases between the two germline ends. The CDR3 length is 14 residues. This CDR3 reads CASSLGRAADTQYF. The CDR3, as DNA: TGTGCCAGCAGTTTGGGCAGGGCCGCAGATACGCAGTATTTT.

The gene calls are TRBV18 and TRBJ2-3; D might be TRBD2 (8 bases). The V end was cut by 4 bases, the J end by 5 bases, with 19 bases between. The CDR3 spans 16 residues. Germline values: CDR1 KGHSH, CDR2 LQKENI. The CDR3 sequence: CASSRRVAGQKDTQYF. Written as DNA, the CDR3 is TGTGCCAGCTCACGCCGGGTAGCGGGACAGAAAGATACGCAGTATTTT. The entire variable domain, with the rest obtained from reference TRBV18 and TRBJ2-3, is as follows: NAGVMQNPRHLVRRRGQEARLRCSPMKGHSHVYWYRQLPEEGLKFMVYLQKENIIDESGMPKERFSAEFPKEGPSILRIQQVVRGDSAAYFCASSRRVAGQKDTQYFGPGTRLTVL.

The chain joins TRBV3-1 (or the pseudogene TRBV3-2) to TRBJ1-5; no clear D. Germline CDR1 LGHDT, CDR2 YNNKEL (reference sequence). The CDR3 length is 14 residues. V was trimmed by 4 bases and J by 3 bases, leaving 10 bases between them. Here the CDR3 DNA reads TGTGCCAGCAGCCGCGACACGTCCAATCAGCCCCAGCATTTT. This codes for CASSRDTSNQPQHF.

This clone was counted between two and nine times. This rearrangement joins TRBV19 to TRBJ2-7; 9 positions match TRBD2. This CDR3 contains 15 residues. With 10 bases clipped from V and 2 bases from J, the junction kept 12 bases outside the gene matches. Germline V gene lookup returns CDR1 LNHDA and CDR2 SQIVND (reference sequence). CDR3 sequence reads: CATQRGGGTTYEQYF. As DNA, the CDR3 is TGTGCCACTCAACGCGGGGGGGGGACCACCTACGAGCAGTACTTC.

CDR3 amino acids: CASSGRGIYNEQFF. Here the CDR3 DNA reads TGTGCCTCCTCTGGTAGGGGAATCTACAATGAGCAGTTCTTC. This chain joins TRBV30 and TRBJ2-1; D may be TRBD1 (5 bases). Germline V gene data show CDR1 as GTSNPN and CDR2 as SVGIG (reference sequence). V was cut by 7 bases and J by 3 bases, with 16 bases left in between. The CDR3 runs 14 residues.

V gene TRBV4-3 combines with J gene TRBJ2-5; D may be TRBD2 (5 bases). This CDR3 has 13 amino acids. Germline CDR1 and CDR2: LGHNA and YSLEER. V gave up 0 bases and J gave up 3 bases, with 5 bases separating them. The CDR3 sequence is CASSQDGEETQYF. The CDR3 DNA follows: TGCGCCAGCAGCCAAGACGGGGAAGAGACCCAGTACTTC.

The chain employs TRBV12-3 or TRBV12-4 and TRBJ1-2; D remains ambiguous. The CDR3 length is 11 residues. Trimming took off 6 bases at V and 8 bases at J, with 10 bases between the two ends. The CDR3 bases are TGTGCCAGCAGAACGGGATCAGGCTACACCTTC. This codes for CASRTGSGYTF.

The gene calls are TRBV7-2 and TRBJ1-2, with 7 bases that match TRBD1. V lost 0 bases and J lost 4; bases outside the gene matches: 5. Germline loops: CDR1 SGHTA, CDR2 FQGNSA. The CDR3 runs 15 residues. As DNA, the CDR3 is TGTGCCAGCAGCTTAGCGCAGGGGGGCGCCTATGGCTACACCTTC. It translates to CASSLAQGGAYGYTF.

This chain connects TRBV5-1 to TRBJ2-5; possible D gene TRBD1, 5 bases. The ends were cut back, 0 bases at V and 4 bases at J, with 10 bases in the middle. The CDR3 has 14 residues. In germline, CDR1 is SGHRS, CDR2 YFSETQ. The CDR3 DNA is TGCGCCAGCAGCTTGGGCCTGGGGCGAGAGACCCAGTACTTC. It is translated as CASSLGLGRETQYF.

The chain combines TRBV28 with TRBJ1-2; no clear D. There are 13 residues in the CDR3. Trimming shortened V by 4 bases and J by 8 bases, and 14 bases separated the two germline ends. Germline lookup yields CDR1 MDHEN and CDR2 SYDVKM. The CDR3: CASSSGGLKGYTF. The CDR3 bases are TGTGCCAGCAGTTCGGGAGGACTTAAGGGCTACACCTTC.

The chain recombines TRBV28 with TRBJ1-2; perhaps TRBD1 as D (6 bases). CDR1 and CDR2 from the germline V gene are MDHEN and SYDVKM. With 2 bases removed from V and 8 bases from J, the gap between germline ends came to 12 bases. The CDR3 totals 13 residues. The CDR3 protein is CASSLNRARGYTF. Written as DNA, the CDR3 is TGTGCCAGCAGTTTAAACAGGGCGAGAGGCTACACCTTC.

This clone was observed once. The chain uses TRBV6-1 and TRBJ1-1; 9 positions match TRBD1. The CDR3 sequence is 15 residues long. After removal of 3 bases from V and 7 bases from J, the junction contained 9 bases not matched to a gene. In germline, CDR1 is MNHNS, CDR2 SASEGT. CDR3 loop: CASSDNRGRMGEAFF. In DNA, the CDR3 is TGTGCCAGCAGTGACAACAGGGGGCGAATGGGTGAAGCTTTCTTT.

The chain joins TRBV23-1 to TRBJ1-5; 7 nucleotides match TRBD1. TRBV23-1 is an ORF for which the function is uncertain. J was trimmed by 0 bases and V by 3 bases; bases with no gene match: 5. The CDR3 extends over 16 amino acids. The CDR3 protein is CASSHGQGDSNQPQHF. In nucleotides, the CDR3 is TGCGCCAGCAGTCACGGGCAGGGGGATAGCAATCAGCCCCAGCATTTT.

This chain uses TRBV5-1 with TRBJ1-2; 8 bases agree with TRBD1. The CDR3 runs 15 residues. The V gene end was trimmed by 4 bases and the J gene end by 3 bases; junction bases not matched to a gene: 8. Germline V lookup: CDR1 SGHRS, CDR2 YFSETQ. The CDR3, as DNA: TGCGCCAGCAGCCCCGGACCGACAGGGGACTATGGCTACACCTTC. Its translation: CASSPGPTGDYGYTF.

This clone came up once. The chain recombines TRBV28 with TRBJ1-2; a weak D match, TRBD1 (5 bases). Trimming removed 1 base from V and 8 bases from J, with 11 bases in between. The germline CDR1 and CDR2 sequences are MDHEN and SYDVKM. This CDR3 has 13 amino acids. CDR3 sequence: CASSLFPGSGYTF. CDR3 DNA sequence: TGTGCCAGCAGTTTATTCCCAGGGTCCGGCTACACCTTC.

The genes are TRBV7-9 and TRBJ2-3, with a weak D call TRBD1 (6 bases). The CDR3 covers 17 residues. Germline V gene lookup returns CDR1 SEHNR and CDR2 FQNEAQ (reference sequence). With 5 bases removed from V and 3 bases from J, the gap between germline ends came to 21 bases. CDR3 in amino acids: CASSPPWGPIGTDTQYF. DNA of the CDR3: TGTGCCAGCAGCCCTCCCTGGGGGCCCATAGGTACAGATACGCAGTATTTT.

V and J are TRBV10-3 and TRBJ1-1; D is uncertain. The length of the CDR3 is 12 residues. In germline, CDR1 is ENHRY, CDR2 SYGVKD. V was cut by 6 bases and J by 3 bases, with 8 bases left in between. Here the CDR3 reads CAISPADTEAFF. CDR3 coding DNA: TGTGCCATCAGCCCCGCGGACACTGAAGCTTTCTTT.

CDR3 sequence: CASSLARGQGYRATNEKLFF. CDR3 bases: TGTGCCAGCAGCTTGGCCCGGGGACAGGGATACCGTGCAACTAATGAAAAACTGTTTTTT. V gene TRBV5-4 combines with J gene TRBJ1-4; 9 nucleotides agree with TRBD1. Per germline, CDR1 SGHNT and CDR2 YYREEE (reference sequence). The CDR3 is 20 amino acids. With V trimmed by 0 bases and J by 0 bases, 12 bases remained unmatched.

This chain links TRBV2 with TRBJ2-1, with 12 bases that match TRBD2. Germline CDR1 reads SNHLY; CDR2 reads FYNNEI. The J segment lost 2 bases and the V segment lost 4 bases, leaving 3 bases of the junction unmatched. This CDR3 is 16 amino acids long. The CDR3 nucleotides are TGTGCCAGCAGTGGACTAGCGGGAGCAACCTACAATGAGCAGTTCTTC. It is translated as CASSGLAGATYNEQFF. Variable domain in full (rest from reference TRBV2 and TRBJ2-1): EPEVTQTPSHQVTQMGQEVILRCVPISNHLYFYWYRQILGQKVEFLVSFYNNEISEKSEIFDDQFSVERPDGSNFTLKIRSTKLEDSAMYFCASSGLAGATYNEQFFGPGTRLTVL.

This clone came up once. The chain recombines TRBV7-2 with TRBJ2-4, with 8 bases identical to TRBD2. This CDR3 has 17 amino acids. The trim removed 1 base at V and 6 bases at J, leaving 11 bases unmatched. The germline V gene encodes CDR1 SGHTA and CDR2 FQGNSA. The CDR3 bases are TGTGCCAGCAGCTTAGGCCCGCCTAGCGGGTTGGGAAACATTCAGTACTTC. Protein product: CASSLGPPSGLGNIQYF.

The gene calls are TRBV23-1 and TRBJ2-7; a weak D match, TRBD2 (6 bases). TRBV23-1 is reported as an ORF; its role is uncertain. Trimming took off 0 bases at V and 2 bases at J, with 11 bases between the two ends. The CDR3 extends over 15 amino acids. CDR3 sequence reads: CASSQSGLSAYEQYF. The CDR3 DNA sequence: TGCGCCAGCAGTCAATCGGGACTGAGCGCCTACGAGCAGTACTTC.

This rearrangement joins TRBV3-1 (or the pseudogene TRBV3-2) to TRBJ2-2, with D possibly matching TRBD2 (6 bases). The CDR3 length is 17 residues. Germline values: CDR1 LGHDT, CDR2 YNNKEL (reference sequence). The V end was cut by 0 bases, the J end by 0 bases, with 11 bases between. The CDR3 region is CASSQDLLAPNTGELFF. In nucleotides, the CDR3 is TGTGCCAGCAGCCAAGATTTGCTAGCGCCGAACACCGGGGAGCTGTTTTTT.

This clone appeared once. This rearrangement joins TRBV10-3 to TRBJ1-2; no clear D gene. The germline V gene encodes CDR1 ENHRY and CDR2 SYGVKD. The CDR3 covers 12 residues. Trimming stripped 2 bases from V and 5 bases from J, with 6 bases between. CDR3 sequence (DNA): TGTGCCATCAGTGAGGCAGGATATGGCTACACCTTC. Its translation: CAISEAGYGYTF.

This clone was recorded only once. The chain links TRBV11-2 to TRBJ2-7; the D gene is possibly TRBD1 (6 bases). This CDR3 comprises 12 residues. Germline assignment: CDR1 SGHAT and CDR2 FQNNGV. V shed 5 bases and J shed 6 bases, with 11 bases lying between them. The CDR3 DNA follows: TGTGCCAGCAGCAGACAGGCTCTCGAGCAGTACTTC. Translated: CASSRQALEQYF.

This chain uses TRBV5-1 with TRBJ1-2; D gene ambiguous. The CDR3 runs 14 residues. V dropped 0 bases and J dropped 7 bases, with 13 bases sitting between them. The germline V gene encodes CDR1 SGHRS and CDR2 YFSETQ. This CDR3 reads CASSLDRGGTGYTF. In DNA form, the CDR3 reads TGCGCCAGCAGCTTGGATAGAGGCGGAACTGGCTACACCTTC.

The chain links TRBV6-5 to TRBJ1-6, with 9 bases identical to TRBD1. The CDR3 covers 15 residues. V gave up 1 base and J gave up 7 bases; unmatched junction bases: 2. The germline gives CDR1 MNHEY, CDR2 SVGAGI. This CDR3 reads CASSYFDRGNSPLHF. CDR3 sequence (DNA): TGTGCCAGCAGTTACTTCGACAGGGGGAATTCACCCCTCCACTTT.